The clone carrying this TCR beta chain was seen a single time. This record belongs to a study of blood T cell repertoires in COVID-19. Turning to the study itself: In each case, the material was cDNA or gDNA derived from T cells, B-cell-depleted T cells, or PBMCs.

The CDR3 runs to 13 residues. Looked up from germline, CDR1 is SEHNR and CDR2 is FQNEAQ (reference sequence). The V end lost 5 bases, the J end lost 5 bases, and 12 bases lay between the germline ends. Authors' methods: It was from reference gene primer amplification that nucleated cell counts were estimated. Sequencing was performed with immunoSEQ multiplex PCR; in TCRdb, only in-frame clones are kept and a portion is missing. V and J calls plus clone size are reproduced from that table; the DNA served to infer D and trimming. The sample contains roughly 340,000 clones, 89% of which appear only once.

The TCR originated in a woman aged 25-40 years with COVID-19, enrolled during active disease. V gene TRBV7-9 combines with J gene TRBJ2-5; TRBD1 is a possible D gene (5 bases). The sample taken for sequencing was peripheral blood. In DNA form, the CDR3 reads TGTGCCAGCAGCGGCAGGGTTGTGGAGACCCAGTACTTC. Translation: CASSGRVVETQYF.